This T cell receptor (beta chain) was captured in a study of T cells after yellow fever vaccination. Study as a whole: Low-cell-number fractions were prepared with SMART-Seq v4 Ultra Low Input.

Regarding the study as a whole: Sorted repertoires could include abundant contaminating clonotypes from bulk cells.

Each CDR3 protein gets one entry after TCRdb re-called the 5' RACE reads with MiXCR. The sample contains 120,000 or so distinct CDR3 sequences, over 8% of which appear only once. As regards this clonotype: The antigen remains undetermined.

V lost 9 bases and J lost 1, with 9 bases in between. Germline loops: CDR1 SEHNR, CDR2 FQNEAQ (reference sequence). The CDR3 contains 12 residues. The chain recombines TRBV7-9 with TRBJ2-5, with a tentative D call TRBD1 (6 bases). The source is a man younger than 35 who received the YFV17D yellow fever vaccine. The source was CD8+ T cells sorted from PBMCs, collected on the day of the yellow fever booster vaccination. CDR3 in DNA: TGTGCCAGTAAGGACAGCCAAGAGACCCAGTACTTC. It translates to CASKDSQETQYF.